The T cell receptor (beta chain) under discussion was sequenced for a study of chemoradiotherapy in HPV16-positive cancers. The germline gives CDR1 SGHTA, CDR2 FQGNSA. The V gene lost 1 base and the J gene lost 4 bases, with 7 bases spanning the gap. This CDR3 has 13 residues. Assay used: immunoSEQ multiplex PCR; TCRdb lists only in-frame clones, some missing. The profile shows approximately 27,000 clones, about 80% of them singletons. This sequence originates from a human donor with HPV-associated anogenital cancer. Sequenced material: blood, taken from a patient who underwent chemoradiotherapy. The J gene is TRBJ1-2, the V gene TRBV7-2, with D uncertain. The CDR3 spells CASSLDPSYGYTF. In DNA, the CDR3 is TGTGCCAGCAGCTTAGACCCGTCCTATGGCTACACCTTC.